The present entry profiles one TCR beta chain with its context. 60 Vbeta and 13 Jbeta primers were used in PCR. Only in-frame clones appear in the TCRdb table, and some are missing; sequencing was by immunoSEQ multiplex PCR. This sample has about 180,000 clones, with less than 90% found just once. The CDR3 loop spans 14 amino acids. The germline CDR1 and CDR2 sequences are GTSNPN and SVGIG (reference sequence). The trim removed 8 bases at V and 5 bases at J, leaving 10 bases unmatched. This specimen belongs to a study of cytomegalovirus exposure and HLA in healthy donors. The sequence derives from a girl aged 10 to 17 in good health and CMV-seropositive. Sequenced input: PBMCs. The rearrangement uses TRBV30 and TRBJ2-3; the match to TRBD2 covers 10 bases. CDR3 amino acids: CALEREGPGDTQYF. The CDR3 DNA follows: TGTGCCCTGGAGCGGGAGGGCCCCGGAGATACGCAGTATTTT.